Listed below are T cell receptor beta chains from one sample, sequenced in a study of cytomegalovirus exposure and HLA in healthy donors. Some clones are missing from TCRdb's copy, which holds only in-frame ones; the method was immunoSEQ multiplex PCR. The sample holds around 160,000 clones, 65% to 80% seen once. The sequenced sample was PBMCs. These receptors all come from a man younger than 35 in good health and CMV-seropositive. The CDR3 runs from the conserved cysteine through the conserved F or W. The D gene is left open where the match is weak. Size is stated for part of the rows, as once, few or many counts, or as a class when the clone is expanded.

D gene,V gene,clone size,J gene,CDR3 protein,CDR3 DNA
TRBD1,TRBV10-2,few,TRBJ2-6,CASSSGQGTSGANVLTF,TGCGCCAGCAGCTCTGGACAGGGGACCTCTGGGGCCAACGTCCTGACTTTC
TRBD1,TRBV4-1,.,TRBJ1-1,CASSQGVGTGGFDTEAFF,TGCGCCAGCAGCCAAGGCGTAGGGACAGGGGGATTCGACACTGAAGCTTTCTTT
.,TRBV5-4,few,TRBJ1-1,CASSSDTEAFF,TGTGCCAGCAGCTCGGACACTGAAGCTTTCTTT
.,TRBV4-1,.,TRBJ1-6,CASTEDTHSYNSPLHF,TGCGCCAGCACCGAGGACACACATTCCTATAATTCACCCCTCCACTTT
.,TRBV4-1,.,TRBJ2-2,CASSQGTSNTGELFF,TGCGCCAGCAGCCAAGGGACATCGAACACCGGGGAGCTGTTTTTT
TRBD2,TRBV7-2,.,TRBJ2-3,CASSFMGGSTDTQYF,TGTGCCAGCAGCTTTATGGGGGGGAGCACAGATACGCAGTATTTT
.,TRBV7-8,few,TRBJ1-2,CASSPINRGTYYGYTF,TGTGCCAGCAGCCCTATCAACCGTGGGACTTACTATGGCTACACCTTC
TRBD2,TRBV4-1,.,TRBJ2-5,CASSQPSGGAQETQYF,TGCGCCAGCAGCCAGCCTAGCGGGGGGGCCCAAGAGACCCAGTACTTC
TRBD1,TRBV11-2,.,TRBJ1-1,CASSLGWDSQEAFF,TGTGCCAGCAGCTTAGGATGGGACAGCCAAGAAGCTTTCTTT
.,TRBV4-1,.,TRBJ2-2,CASSQERTATITGELFF,TGCGCCAGCAGCCAAGAGAGGACAGCGACGATCACCGGGGAGCTGTTTTTT
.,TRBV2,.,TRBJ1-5,CASMGRYNQPQHF,TGTGCCAGCATGGGCAGGTACAATCAGCCCCAGCATTTT
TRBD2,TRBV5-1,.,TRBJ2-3,CASSPSGSLVTDTQYF,TGCGCCAGCAGCCCTAGCGGGAGTTTGGTCACAGATACGCAGTATTTT
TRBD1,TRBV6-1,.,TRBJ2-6,CASSAGQSGANVLTF,TGTGCCAGCAGTGCGGGACAGTCTGGGGCCAACGTCCTGACTTTC
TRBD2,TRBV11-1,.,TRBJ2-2,CASSRTSGGAGELFF,TGTGCCAGCAGCAGGACTAGCGGGGGGGCCGGGGAGCTGTTTTTT
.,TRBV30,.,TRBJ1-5,CAWSASRDSYSNQPQHF,TGTGCCTGGAGTGCCAGCAGGGATTCCTATAGCAATCAGCCCCAGCATTTT
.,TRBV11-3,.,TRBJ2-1,CASQGGSANNEQFF,TGTGCCAGCCAAGGAGGGTCCGCTAACAATGAGCAGTTCTTC
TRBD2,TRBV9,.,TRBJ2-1,CASSVVSSGGSYNEQFF,TGTGCCAGCAGCGTAGTATCTAGCGGGGGCTCCTACAATGAGCAGTTCTTC
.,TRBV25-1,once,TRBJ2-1,CATSTGIGANEQFF,TGTGCCACCTCAACAGGGATTGGTGCCAATGAGCAGTTCTTC
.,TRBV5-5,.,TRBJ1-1,CASRHGRETEAFF,TGTGCCAGCAGACATGGGAGGGAAACTGAAGCTTTCTTT
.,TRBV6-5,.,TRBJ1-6,CASSLGPEGSPLHF,TGTGCCAGCAGCCTCGGTCCCGAGGGTTCACCCCTCCACTTT
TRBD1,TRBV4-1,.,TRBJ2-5,CASSQDGTGWGETQYF,TGCGCCAGCAGCCAAGATGGGACAGGGTGGGGGGAGACCCAGTACTTC
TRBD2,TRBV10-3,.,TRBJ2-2,CAIRESAGGRTGELFF,TGTGCCATCAGGGAGTCTGCGGGAGGTAGGACCGGGGAGCTGTTTTTT
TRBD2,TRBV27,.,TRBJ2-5,CASSLLSGVQETQYF,TGTGCCAGCAGTTTACTAAGCGGGGTCCAAGAGACCCAGTACTTC
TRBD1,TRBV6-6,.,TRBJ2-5,CASSSTTTGGRGTQYF,TGTGCCAGCAGCTCTACAACGACAGGGGGCCGGGGGACCCAGTACTTC
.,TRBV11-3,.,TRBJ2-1,CASSLEQGDEQFF,TGTGCCAGCAGCTTAGAACAGGGCGATGAGCAGTTCTTC
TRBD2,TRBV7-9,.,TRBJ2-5,CASRPGTSGGIQETQYF,TGTGCCAGCAGGCCTGGGACTAGCGGGGGCATACAAGAGACCCAGTACTTC
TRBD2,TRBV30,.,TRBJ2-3,CAWSNSGRASDTQYF,TGTGCCTGGAGTAATAGCGGGAGGGCGTCAGATACGCAGTATTTT
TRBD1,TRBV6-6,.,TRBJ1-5,CASRDRAGGSNQPQHF,TGTGCCAGCAGGGACAGGGCTGGGGGGAGCAATCAGCCCCAGCATTTT
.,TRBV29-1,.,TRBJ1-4,CSVGRDLSSEKLFF,TGCAGCGTTGGCAGGGATCTGTCTTCGGAAAAACTGTTTTTT
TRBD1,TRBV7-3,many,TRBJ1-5,CASSLNPTGAQHF,TGTGCCAGCAGCTTAAACCCTACAGGGGCCCAGCATTTT
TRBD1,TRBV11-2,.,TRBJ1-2,CASSLGDRGDGYTF,TGTGCCAGCAGCTTAGGCGACAGGGGTGATGGCTACACCTTC
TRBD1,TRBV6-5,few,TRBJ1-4,CASSSLTRTGEEKLFF,TGTGCCAGCAGTTCCCTAACCAGGACAGGGGAAGAAAAACTGTTTTTT
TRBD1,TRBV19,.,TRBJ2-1,CASSRTGGSYEQFF,TGTGCCAGTAGTCGCACAGGGGGCTCTTACGAGCAGTTCTTC
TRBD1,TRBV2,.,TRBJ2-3,CASSPRQGDTQYF,TGTGCCAGCAGTCCCCGACAGGGTGATACGCAGTATTTT
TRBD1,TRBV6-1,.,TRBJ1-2,CASSEVGTGGGYTF,TGTGCCAGCAGTGAAGTCGGGACAGGGGGTGGCTACACCTTC
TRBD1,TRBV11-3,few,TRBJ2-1,CASSGRQGARPGEQFF,TGTGCCAGCAGCGGAAGACAGGGGGCTAGGCCCGGTGAGCAGTTCTTC
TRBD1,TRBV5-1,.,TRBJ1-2,CASSGDSYGYTF,TGCGCCAGCAGCGGGGACAGCTATGGCTACACCTTC
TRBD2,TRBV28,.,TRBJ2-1,CASSTSGGAYNEQFF,TGTGCCAGCAGTACAAGCGGGGGGGCTTACAATGAGCAGTTCTTC
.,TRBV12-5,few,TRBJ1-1,CASGLVRTDHTEAFF,TGTGCTAGTGGTTTGGTTCGGACAGACCACACTGAAGCTTTCTTT
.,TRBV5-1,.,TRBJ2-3,CASSLATGTQYF,TGCGCCAGCAGCTTGGCCACAGGTACGCAGTATTTT
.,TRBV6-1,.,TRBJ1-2,CASSGQMNYGYTF,TGTGCCAGCAGTGGACAGATGAACTATGGCTACACCTTC
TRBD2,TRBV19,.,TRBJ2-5,CATSGSGGREETQYF,TGTGCCACCTCCGGTAGCGGGGGCCGGGAGGAGACCCAGTACTTC
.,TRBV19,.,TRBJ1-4,CASSIERRVEKLFF,TGTGCCAGTAGTATAGAGAGACGGGTCGAAAAACTGTTTTTT
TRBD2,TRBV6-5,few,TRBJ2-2,CASRTRGDTGELFF,TGTGCCAGCAGGACTCGGGGGGACACCGGGGAGCTGTTTTTT
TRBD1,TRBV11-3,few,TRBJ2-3,CASSLGQGDAQYF,TGTGCCAGCAGTCTCGGACAGGGGGATGCTCAGTATTTT
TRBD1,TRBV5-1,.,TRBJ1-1,CASSPQGAGTEAFF,TGCGCCAGCAGCCCGCAGGGGGCTGGCACTGAAGCTTTCTTT
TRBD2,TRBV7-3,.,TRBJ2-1,CASSSSGGSSYNEQFF,TGTGCCAGCAGCTCTAGCGGGGGAAGCTCCTACAATGAGCAGTTCTTC